A single T cell receptor beta chain is shown here with its context. The sample is drawn from a study of cytomegalovirus exposure and HLA in healthy donors. It was with 60 Vbeta and 13 Jbeta primers that the PCR ran. TCRdb keeps only in-frame clones here, not all; method: immunoSEQ multiplex PCR. The table records 150,000 or so clones, about 88% of them present only once. Sequenced input: PBMCs. The TCR originated in a woman in her late teens or twenties in good health and CMV-seronegative.

The CDR3 nucleotides read TGTGCCAGCAGCTTCGACCCTTGGATGCGCGGGCGCTCCTACGAGCAGTACTTC. Encoded protein: CASSFDPWMRGRSYEQYF. This sequence joins TRBV7-9 and TRBJ2-7, with D perhaps matching TRBD2 (5 bases). V was clipped by 3 bases and J by 0 bases, with 21 bases between them. The CDR3 extends over 18 amino acids. Germline CDR1 reads SEHNR; CDR2 reads FQNEAQ (reference sequence).